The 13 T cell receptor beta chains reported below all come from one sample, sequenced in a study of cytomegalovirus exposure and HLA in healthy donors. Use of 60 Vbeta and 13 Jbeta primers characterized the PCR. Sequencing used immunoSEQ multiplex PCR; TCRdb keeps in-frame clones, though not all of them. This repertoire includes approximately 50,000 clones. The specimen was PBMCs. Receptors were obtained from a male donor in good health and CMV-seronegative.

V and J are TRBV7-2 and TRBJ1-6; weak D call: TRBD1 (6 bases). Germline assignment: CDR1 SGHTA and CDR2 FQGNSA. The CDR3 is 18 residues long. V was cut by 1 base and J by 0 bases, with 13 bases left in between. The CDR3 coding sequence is TGTGCCAGCAGCTTAGGACAGGAACTTTCCTCCTATAATTCACCCCTCCACTTT. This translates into CASSLGQELSSYNSPLHF.

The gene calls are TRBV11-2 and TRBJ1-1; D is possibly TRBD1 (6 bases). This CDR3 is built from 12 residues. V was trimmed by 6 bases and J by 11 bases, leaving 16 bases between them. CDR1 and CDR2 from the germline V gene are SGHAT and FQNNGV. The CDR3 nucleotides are TGTGCCAGCAGGCAATCAGGGGTATGGGCTTTCTTT. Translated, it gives CASRQSGVWAFF.

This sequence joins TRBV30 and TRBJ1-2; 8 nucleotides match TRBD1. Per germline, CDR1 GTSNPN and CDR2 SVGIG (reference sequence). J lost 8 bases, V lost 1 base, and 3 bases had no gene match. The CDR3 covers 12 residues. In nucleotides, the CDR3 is TGTGCCTGGAGTGGACAGGGGAGCGGCTACACCTTC. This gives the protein CAWSGQGSGYTF.

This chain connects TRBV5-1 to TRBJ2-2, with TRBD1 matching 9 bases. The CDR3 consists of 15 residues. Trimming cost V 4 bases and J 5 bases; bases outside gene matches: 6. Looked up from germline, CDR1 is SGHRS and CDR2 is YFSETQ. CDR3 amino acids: CASSPGQGRTGELFF. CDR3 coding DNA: TGCGCCAGCAGCCCGGGACAGGGTAGAACCGGGGAGCTGTTTTTT.

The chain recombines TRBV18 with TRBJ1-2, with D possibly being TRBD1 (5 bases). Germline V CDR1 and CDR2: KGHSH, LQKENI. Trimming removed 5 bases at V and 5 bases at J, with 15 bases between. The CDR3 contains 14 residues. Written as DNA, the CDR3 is TGTGCCAGCTCATCCAAACTGGGGGGGTATGGCTACACCTTC. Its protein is CASSSKLGGYGYTF.

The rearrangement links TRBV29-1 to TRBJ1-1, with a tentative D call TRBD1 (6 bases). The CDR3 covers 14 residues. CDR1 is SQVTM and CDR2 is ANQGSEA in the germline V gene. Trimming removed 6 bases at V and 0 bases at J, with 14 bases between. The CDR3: CSVLGTPVNTEAFF. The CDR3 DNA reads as TGCAGCGTATTAGGGACACCCGTGAACACTGAAGCTTTCTTT.

CDR3 residues: CAWRQVGRGLNDEQFF. The CDR3 DNA sequence: TGTGCCTGGAGGCAAGTGGGCAGGGGGCTTAATGATGAGCAGTTCTTC. The chain links TRBV30 to TRBJ2-1, with TRBD1 matching over 8 bases. Germline CDR1 GTSNPN, CDR2 SVGIG (reference sequence). The V and J ends lost 3 bases and 8 bases, in that order; junction bases with no gene match: 15. The CDR3 is made up of 16 amino acids.

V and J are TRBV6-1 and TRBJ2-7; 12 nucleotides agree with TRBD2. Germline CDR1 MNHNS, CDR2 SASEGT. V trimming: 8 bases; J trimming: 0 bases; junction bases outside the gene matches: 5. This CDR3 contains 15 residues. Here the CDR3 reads CASGGLAGDSYEQYF. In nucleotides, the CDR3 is TGTGCCAGCGGGGGACTAGCGGGCGACTCCTACGAGCAGTACTTC.

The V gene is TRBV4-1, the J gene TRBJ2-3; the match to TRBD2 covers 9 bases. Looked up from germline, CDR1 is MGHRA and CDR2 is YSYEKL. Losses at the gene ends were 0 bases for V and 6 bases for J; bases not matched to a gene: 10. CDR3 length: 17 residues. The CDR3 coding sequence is TGCGCCAGCAGCCAAGATCCTAGGACTAGCGCGGTCGATACGCAGTATTTT. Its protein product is CASSQDPRTSAVDTQYF.

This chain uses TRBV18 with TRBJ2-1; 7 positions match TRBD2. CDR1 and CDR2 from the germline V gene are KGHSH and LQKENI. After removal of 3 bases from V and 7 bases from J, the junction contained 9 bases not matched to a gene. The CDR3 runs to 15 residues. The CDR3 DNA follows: TGTGCCAGCTCACCGGGGGAGGGCAGCGGTAATGAGCAGTTCTTC. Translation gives CASSPGEGSGNEQFF.

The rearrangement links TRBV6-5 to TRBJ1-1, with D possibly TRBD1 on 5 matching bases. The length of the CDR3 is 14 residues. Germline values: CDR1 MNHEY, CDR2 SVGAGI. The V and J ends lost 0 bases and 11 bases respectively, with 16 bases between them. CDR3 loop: CASSYSGVSATAFF. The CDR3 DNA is TGTGCCAGCAGTTACTCAGGGGTGAGCGCGACGGCTTTCTTT.

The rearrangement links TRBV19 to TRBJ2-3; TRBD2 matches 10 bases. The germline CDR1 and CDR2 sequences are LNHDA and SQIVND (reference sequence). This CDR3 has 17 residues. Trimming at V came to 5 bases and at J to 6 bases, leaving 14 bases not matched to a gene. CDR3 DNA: TGTGCCAGTAGTCCAGGGGGAGCGGGGGGGCCTCGGGATACGCAGTATTTT. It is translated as CASSPGGAGGPRDTQYF.

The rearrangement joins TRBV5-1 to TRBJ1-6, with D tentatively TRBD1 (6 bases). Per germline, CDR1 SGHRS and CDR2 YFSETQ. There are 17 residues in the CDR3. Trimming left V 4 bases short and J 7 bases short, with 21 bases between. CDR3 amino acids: CASSDLTRGQGNSPLHF. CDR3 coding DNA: TGCGCCAGCAGCGACCTGACCAGGGGACAAGGGAATTCACCCCTCCACTTT.